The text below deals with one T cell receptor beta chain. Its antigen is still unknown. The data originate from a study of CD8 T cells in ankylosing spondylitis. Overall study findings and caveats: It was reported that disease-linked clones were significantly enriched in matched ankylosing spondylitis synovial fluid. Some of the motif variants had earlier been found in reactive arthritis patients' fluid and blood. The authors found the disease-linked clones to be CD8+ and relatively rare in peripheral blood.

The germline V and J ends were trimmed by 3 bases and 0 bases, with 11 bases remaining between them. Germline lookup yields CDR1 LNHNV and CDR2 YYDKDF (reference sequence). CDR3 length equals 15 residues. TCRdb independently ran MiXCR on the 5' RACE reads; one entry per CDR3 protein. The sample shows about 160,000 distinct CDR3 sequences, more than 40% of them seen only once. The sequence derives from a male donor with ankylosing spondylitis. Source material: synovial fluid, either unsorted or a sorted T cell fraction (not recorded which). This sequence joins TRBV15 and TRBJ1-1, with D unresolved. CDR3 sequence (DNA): TGTGCCACCAGCAGGGTTGGGCCGATGAACACTGAAGCTTTCTTT. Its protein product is CATSRVGPMNTEAFF.